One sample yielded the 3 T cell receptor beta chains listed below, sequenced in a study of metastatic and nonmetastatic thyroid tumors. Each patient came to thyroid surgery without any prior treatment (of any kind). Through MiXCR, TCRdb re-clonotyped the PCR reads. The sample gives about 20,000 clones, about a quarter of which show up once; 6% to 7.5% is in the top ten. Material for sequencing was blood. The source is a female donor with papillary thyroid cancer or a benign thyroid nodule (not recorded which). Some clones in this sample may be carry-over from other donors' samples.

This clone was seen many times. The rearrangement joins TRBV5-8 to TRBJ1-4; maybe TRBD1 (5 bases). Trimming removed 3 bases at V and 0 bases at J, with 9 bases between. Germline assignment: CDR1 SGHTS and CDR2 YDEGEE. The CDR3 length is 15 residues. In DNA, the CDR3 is TGTGCCAGCAGCTGGCAGGGCGCAACTAATGAAAAACTGTTTTTT. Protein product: CASSWQGATNEKLFF.

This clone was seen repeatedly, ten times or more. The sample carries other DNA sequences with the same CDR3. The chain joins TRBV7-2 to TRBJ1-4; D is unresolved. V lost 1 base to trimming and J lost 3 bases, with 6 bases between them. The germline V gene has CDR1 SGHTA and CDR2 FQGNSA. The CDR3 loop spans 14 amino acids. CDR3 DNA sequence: TGTGCCAGCAGCTTAGGGGTGGCTAATGAAAAACTGTTTTTT. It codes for CASSLGVANEKLFF. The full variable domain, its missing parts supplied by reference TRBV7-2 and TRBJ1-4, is GAGVSQSPSNKVTEKGKDVELRCDPISGHTALYWYRQSLGQGLEFLIYFQGNSAPDKSGLPSDRFSAERTGGSVSTLTIQRTQQEDSAVYLCASSLGVANEKLFFGSGTQLSVL.

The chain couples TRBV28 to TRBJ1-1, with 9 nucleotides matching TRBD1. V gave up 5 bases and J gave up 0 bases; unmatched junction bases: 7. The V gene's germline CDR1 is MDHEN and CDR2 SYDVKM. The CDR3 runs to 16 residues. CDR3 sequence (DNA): TGTGCCAGCAGTCAGCTGACAGGGGGAATGAACACTGAAGCTTTCTTT. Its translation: CASSQLTGGMNTEAFF.